The 10 T cell receptor beta chains given below trace back to one sample, sequenced in a study of cytomegalovirus exposure and HLA in healthy donors. PCR was performed using 60 Vbeta and 13 Jbeta primers. Some clones are missing from TCRdb's copy, which holds only in-frame ones; the method was immunoSEQ multiplex PCR. The repertoire holds some 110,000 clones, with approximately 80% as singletons. The sample was PBMCs. The receptors derive from a woman in her 30s in good health and CMV-seronegative.

V gene TRBV27 combines with J gene TRBJ2-2; 10 bases fit TRBD1. V trimming: 7 bases; J trimming: 6 bases; junction bases outside the gene matches: 14. This CDR3 contains 17 residues. Germline lookup yields CDR1 MNHEY and CDR2 SMNVEV (reference sequence). For the CDR3, the DNA is TGTGCCAGCACCACTCTTCCTGGACAGGGGGAGGCCGGGGAGCTGTTTTTT. This encodes CASTTLPGQGEAGELFF.

V usage is TRBV29-1 and J usage is TRBJ2-5, with 9 bases that match TRBD1. The end of the DNA is better explained by TRBJ2-7, so the J call may be wrong. Germline CDR1 reads SQVTM; CDR2 reads ANQGSEA. The CDR3 runs 11 residues. The CDR3 coding sequence is TGCAGCGCGGGACAGGGTTACGAGCAGTACTTC. Residues: CSAGQGYEQYF.

The genes are TRBV7-9 and TRBJ1-2; TRBD1 matches at 7 bases. The CDR3 runs 12 residues. Germline loops: CDR1 SEHNR, CDR2 FQNEAQ (reference sequence). The trim removed 1 base at V and 7 bases at J, leaving 0 bases unmatched. Written as DNA, the CDR3 is TGTGCCAGCAGCTTAGGGACAGGTGGCTACACCTTC. Its translation is CASSLGTGGYTF.

CDR3 coding DNA: TGCGCCAGCAGGGAGAGGGATTCGTCTGGGGGCTACACCTTC. Its protein is CASRERDSSGGYTF. The chain has TRBV5-1 and TRBJ1-2; D is unresolved. CDR3 length equals 14 residues. CDR1 SGHRS and CDR2 YFSETQ come from the germline V gene. V gave up 5 bases and J gave up 8 bases, with 19 bases separating them.

V gene TRBV19 combines with J gene TRBJ2-7; 8 bases match TRBD1. The CDR3 runs to 14 residues. CDR1 is LNHDA, CDR2 SQIVND, per germline (reference sequence). V was pared by 5 bases and J by 4 bases, with 7 bases of the junction left unmatched. The CDR3 DNA sequence: TGTGCCAGTAGTTCCGGACAGGGCACTTACGAGCAGTACTTC. Translating it yields CASSSGQGTYEQYF.

V usage is TRBV30 and J usage is TRBJ1-5; D gene ambiguous. V lost 4 bases and J lost 6, with 13 bases in between. The CDR3 is 13 residues long. Germline V lookup: CDR1 GTSNPN, CDR2 SVGIG (reference sequence). The DNA for the CDR3 is TGTGCCTGGAACGCTCCGGGTCTTCAGCCCCAGCATTTT. This encodes CAWNAPGLQPQHF.

The chain couples TRBV6-5 to TRBJ2-1; D perhaps matches TRBD2 (5 bases). The germline gives CDR1 MNHEY, CDR2 SVGAGI. The CDR3 loop spans 13 amino acids. Trimming took off 6 bases at V and 6 bases at J, with 12 bases between the two ends. The DNA for the CDR3 is TGTGCCAGCAGCCCCCGGGAAACCAATGAGCAGTTCTTC. This gives the protein CASSPRETNEQFF.

This clone was picked up one time. The genes are TRBV7-2 and TRBJ2-7, with D possibly matching TRBD1 (6 bases). The CDR3 runs to 16 residues. V lost 5 bases to trimming and J lost 0 bases, with 17 bases between them. From germline, CDR1 is SGHTA and CDR2 FQGNSA. The CDR3 region is CASSLPDRISSYEQYF. DNA of the CDR3: TGTGCCAGCAGCCTACCGGACAGAATCAGCTCCTACGAGCAGTACTTC.

In its sample, this clone was seen once. V is TRBV19 and J is TRBJ1-4, with 10 bases aligning to TRBD1. V shed 5 bases and J 8 bases; nucleotides not matched to a gene: 14. The CDR3 extends over 17 amino acids. Germline assignment: CDR1 LNHDA and CDR2 SQIVND (reference sequence). CDR3 nucleotide sequence: TGTGCCAGTAGTCCCGGACAGGGGGTTCCCCGGGGGGAAAAACTGTTTTTT. Protein: CASSPGQGVPRGEKLFF.

This clone was found a few times. The rearrangement links TRBV5-1 to TRBJ2-1; unclear D gene. The V and J ends lost 0 bases and 10 bases respectively, with 5 bases between them. Germline V gives CDR1 SGHRS, CDR2 YFSETQ. This CDR3 contains 11 residues. The DNA for the CDR3 is TGCGCCAGCAGCTTGGATCGGGAGCAGTTCTTC. Protein sequence: CASSLDREQFF.